This is a list of T cell receptor beta chains from one sample in a study of T cell repertoires in cytomegalovirus infection. One entry per CDR3 protein results from TCRdb running MiXCR on the reads. The table has some 120,000 distinct CDR3 sequences, 10% seen once. These receptors are not linked to any known antigen. The source material was PBMCs, sequenced either directly or after in vitro stimulation (not recorded which). These receptors all stem from a human donor in good health (CMV status not recorded). Some clones in this sample may be carry-over from other donors' samples. The CDR3 runs from the conserved cysteine through the conserved F or W. Some rows have no size entry. The others give once, few or many, or a class for an expanded clone.

v_gene	abundance	CDR3aa
TRBV7-9	once	CASSLALEGYEKLFF
TRBV7-8	many	CASSLVGQTNTEAFF
TRBV7-8	many	CASSLGEYEQYF
TRBV6-2/TRBV6-3	few	CASSGGSNTGELFF
TRBV19	few	CASSIGTASNQPQHF
TRBV18	many	CASSPKNLNTEAFF
TRBV11-2	many	CASSLVTGGVYEQYF
TRBV19	-	CASSITLSSANEQFF
TRBV7-3	-	CASSLSDSTDTQYF
TRBV7-2	many	CASSLLYGGRNTEAFF
TRBV27	-	CASSSPQETDTQYF
TRBV15	-	CATSRDWLVKDTQYF
TRBV14	-	CASSQDSARETQYF
TRBV28	many	CASGQVGANEKLFF
TRBV5-4	many	CASSFDYTGELFF
TRBV12-3/TRBV12-4	-	CASSPQGDLNTEAFF
TRBV7-2	many	CASSLAGTTNQPQHF
TRBV11-2	few	CASSLSINLGQPQHF
TRBV5-6	many	CASSLGTAYYGYTF
TRBV4-3	-	CASSQDLGAGAGETQYF
TRBV20-1	-	CSATGLAGGPSNEQFF
TRBV11-3	many	CASSLSGGSIGSNEQFF
TRBV20-1	-	CSARAGGPYHEQFF
TRBV27	-	CASSLSFDNYGYTF
TRBV7-2	many	CASSLAALAGVEELFF
TRBV7-2	many	CASSFRRTSTGELFF
TRBV12-3/TRBV12-4	few	CASSLGGTAGETQYF
TRBV27	-	CASSPHGGGSPLHF
TRBV9	few	CASSVVGGEAFF
TRBV12-3/TRBV12-4	many	CASRPGFPDTQYF
TRBV4-3	many	CASSQAILVSTDTQYF
TRBV19	few	CASSIAGQGVTF
TRBV7-2	many	CASSSSGSGDEQFF
TRBV6-2/TRBV6-3	many	CASSRAQGIHEQFF
TRBV5-4	few	CASSLNRGKDTQYF
TRBV19	many	CASSIWGQGNYGYTF
TRBV7-2	many	CASSLVLSGANVLTF
TRBV4-3	-	CASSQALMGLNEQFF
TRBV28	many	CASSLSYSGANVLTF
TRBV28	many	CASSLLRSGAGRETQYF
TRBV20-1	many	CSARDPRETQYF
TRBV7-2	many	CASSLAQTGSGYTF
TRBV2	many	CASSRTTTTDTQYF
TRBV6-1	few	CASRPLAGNTGELFF
TRBV4-3	many	CASSQEHRGFQPQHF
TRBV9	-	CASSVGLTAQNEQFF
TRBV7-8	-	CASSLVNSGRGDTQYF
TRBV11-2	many	CASSLYPDSNYGYTF
TRBV6-2/TRBV6-3	few	CASSKGLAALIQETQYF
TRBV2	-	CASSGGSGTGELFF
TRBV19	many	CASSMGRGSRYGYTF
TRBV7-9	many	CASSLASTSGVPWHGELFF
TRBV7-9	many	CASSLPVTGTEQFF
TRBV10-1	-	CASSGQNVPNTEAFF